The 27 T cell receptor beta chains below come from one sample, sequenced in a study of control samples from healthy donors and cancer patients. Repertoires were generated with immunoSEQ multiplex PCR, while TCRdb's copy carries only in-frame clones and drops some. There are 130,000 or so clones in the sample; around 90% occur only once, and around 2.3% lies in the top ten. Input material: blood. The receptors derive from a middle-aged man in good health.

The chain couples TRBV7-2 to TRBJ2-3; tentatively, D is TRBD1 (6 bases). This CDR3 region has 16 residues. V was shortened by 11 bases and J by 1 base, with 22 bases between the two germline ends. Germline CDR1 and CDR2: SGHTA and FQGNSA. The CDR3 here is CAGTPVWGLGTDTQYF. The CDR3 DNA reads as TGTGCCGGTACCCCGGTTTGGGGGCTGGGCACAGATACGCAGTATTTT. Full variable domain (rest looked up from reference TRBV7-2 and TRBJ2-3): GAGVSQSPSNKVTEKGKDVELRCDPISGHTALYWYRQSLGQGLEFLIYFQGNSAPDKSGLPSDRFSAERTGGSVSTLTIQRTQQEDSAVYLCAGTPVWGLGTDTQYFGPGTRLTVL.

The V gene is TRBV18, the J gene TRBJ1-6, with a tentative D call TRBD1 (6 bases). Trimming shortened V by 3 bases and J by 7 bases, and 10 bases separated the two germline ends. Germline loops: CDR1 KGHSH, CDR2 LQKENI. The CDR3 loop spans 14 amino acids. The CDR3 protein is CASSPQTGNSPLHF. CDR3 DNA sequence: TGTGCCAGCTCACCCCAAACAGGGAATTCACCCCTCCACTTT. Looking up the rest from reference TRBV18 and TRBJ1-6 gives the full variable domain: NAGVMQNPRHLVRRRGQEARLRCSPMKGHSHVYWYRQLPEEGLKFMVYLQKENIIDESGMPKERFSAEFPKEGPSILRIQQVVRGDSAAYFCASSPQTGNSPLHFGNGTRLTVT.

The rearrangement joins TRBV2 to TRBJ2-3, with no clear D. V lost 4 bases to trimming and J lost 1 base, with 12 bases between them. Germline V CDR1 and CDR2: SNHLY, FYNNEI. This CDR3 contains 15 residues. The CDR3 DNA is TGTGCCAGCAGTGTATTAGGGTTTGGCACAGATACGCAGTATTTT. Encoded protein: CASSVLGFGTDTQYF.

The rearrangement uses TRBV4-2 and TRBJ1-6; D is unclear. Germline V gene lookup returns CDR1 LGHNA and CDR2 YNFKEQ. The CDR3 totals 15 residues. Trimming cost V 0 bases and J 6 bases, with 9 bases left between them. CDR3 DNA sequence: TGTGCCAGCAGCCAAGAAACGGCGGGTAATTCACCCCTCCACTTT. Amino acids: CASSQETAGNSPLHF.

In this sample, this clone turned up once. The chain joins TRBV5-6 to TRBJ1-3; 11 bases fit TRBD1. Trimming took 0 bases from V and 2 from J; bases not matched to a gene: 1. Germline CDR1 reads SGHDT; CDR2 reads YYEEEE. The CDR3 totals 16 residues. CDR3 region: CASSLGGQGAGNTIYF. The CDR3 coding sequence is TGTGCCAGCAGCTTGGGGGGACAGGGGGCTGGAAACACCATATATTTT.

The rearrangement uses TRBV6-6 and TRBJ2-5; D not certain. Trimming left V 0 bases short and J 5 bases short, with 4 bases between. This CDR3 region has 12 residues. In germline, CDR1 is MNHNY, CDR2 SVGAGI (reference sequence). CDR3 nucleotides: TGTGCCAGCAGTTACTCCTCGGAGACCCAGTACTTC. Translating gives CASSYSSETQYF.

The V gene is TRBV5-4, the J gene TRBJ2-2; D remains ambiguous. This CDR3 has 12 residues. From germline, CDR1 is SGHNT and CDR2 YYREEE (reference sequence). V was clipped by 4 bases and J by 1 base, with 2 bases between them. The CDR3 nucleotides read TGTGCCAGCAGCGTGAACACCGGGGAGCTGTTTTTT. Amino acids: CASSVNTGELFF.

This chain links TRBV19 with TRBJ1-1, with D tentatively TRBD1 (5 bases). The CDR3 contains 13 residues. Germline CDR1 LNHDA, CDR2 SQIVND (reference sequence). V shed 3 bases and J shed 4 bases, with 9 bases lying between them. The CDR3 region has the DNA TGTGCCAGTAGTATTGGGACTAGCACTGAAGCTTTCTTT. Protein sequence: CASSIGTSTEAFF.

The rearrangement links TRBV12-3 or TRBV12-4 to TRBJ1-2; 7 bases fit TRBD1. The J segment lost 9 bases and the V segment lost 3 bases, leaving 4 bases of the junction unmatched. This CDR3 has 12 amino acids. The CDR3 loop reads CASSLTGLRYTF. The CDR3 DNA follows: TGTGCCAGCAGTTTGACAGGGCTTCGCTACACCTTC.

CDR3 amino acids: CASSYGSPSYEQYF. CDR3 sequence (DNA): TGTGCCAGCAGTTACGGGAGCCCCAGCTACGAGCAGTACTTC. The rearrangement links TRBV6-6 to TRBJ2-7; weak D call: TRBD2 (5 bases). The CDR3 extends over 14 amino acids. Germline V gene lookup returns CDR1 MNHNY and CDR2 SVGAGI (reference sequence). The V end lost 2 bases, the J end lost 3 bases, and 11 bases lay between the germline ends.

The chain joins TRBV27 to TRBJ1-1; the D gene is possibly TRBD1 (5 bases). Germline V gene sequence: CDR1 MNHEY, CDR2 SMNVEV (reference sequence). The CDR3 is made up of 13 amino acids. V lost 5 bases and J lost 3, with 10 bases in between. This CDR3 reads CASSQWGYTEAFF. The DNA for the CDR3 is TGTGCCAGCAGTCAGTGGGGGTACACTGAAGCTTTCTTT.

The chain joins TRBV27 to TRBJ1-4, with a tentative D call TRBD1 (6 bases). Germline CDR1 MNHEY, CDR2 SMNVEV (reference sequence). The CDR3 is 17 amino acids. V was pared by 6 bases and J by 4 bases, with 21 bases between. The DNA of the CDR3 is TGTGCCAGCAGGAGAGACCGAGCCGAGGGGGTTAATGAAAAACTGTTTTTT. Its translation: CASRRDRAEGVNEKLFF.

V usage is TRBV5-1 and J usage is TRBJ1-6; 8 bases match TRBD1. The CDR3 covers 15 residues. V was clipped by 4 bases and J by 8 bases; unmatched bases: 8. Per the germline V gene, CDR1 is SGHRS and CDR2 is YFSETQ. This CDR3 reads CASSPGTGTYSPLHF. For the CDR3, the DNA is TGCGCCAGCAGCCCCGGGACAGGTACCTATTCACCCCTCCACTTT.

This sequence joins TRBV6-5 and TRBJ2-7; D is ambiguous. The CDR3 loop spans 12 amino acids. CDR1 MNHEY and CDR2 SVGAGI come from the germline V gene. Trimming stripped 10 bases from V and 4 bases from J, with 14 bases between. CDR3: CATEGPTYEQYF. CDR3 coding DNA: TGTGCCACCGAAGGACCGACGTACGAGCAGTACTTC.

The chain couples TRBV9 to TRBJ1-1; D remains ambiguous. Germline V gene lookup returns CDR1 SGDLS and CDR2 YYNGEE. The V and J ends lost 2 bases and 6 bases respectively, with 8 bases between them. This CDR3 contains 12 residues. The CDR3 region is CASSVGSAEAFF. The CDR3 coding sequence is TGTGCCAGCAGCGTCGGTTCGGCTGAAGCTTTCTTT.

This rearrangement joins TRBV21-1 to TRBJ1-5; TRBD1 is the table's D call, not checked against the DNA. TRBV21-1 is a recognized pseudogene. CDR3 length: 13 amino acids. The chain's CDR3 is CASSNADRQPQHF. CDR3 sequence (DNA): TGTGCCAGCAGCAACGCGGACAGACAGCCCCAGCATTTT.

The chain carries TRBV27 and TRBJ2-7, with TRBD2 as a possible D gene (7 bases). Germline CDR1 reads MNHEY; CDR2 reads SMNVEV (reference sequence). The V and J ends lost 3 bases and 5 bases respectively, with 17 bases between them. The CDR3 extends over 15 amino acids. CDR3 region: CASSFKRGAVDEQYF. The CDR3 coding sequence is TGTGCCAGCAGTTTCAAACGGGGGGCCGTCGACGAGCAGTACTTC.

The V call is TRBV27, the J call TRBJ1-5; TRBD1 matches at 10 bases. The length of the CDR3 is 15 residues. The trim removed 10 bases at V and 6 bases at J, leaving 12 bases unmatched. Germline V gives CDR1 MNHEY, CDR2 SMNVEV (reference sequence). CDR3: CATSRTGGNSQPQHF. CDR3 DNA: TGTGCCACCTCCAGGACAGGGGGGAATAGTCAGCCCCAGCATTTT.

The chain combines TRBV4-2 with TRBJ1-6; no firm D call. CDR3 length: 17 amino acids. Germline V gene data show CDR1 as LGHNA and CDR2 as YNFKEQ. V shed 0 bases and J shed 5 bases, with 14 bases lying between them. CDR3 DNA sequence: TGTGCCAGCAGCCAAGATCCTGGACGGTCGGATAATTCACCCCTCCACTTT. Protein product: CASSQDPGRSDNSPLHF.

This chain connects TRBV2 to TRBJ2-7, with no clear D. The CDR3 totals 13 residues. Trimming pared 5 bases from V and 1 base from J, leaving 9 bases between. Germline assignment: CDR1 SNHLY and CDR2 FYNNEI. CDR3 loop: CASSRADSYEQYF. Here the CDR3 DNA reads TGTGCCAGCAGTCGGGCCGATTCCTACGAGCAGTACTTC.

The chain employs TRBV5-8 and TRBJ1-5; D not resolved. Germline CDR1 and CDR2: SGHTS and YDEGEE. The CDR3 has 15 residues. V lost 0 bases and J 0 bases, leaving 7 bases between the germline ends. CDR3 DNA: TGTGCCAGCAGCTTGGCCCCCAATAGCAATCAGCCCCAGCATTTT. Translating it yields CASSLAPNSNQPQHF.

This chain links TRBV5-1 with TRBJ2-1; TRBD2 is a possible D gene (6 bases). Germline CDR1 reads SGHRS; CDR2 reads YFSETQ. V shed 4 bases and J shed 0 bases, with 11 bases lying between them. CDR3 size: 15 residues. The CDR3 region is CASSRDSSSYNEQFF. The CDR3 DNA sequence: TGCGCCAGCAGCCGGGACTCCAGCTCCTACAATGAGCAGTTCTTC.

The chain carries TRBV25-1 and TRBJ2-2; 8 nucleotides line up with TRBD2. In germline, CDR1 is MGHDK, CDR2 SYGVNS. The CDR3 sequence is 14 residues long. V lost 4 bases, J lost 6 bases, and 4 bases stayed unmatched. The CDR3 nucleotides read TGTGCCAGCAGTGCCGGGGGGGTTCCCGGGGAGCTGTTTTTT. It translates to CASSAGGVPGELFF.

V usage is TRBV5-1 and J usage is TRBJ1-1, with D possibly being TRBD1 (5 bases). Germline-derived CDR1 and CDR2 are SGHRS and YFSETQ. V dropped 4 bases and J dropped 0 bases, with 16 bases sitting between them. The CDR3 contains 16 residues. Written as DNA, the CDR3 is TGCGCCAGCAGCGTAACGGGACCGAGCATGAACACTGAAGCTTTCTTT. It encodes CASSVTGPSMNTEAFF. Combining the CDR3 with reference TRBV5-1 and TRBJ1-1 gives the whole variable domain KAGVTQTPRYLIKTRGQQVTLSCSPISGHRSVSWYQQTPGQGLQFLFEYFSETQRNKGNFPGRFSGRQFSNSRSEMNVSTLELGDSALYLCASSVTGPSMNTEAFFGQGTRLTVV.

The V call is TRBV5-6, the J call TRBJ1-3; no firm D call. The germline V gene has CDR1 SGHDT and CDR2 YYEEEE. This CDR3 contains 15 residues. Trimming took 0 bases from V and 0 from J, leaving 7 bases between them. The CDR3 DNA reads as TGTGCCAGCAGCTTGGACTGGAGCTCTGGAAACACCATATATTTT. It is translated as CASSLDWSSGNTIYF.

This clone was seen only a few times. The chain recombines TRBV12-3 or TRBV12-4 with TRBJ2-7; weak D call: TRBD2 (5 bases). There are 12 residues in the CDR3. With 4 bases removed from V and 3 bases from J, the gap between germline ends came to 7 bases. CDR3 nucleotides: TGTGCCAGCAGTTCCGGGGACTACGAGCAGTACTTC. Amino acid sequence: CASSSGDYEQYF.

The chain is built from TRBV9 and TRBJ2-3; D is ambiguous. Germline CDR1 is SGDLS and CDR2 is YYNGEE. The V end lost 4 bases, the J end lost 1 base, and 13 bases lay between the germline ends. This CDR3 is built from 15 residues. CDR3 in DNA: TGTGCCAGCAGCACCGACAACCCTGGCACAGATACGCAGTATTTT. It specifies CASSTDNPGTDTQYF.